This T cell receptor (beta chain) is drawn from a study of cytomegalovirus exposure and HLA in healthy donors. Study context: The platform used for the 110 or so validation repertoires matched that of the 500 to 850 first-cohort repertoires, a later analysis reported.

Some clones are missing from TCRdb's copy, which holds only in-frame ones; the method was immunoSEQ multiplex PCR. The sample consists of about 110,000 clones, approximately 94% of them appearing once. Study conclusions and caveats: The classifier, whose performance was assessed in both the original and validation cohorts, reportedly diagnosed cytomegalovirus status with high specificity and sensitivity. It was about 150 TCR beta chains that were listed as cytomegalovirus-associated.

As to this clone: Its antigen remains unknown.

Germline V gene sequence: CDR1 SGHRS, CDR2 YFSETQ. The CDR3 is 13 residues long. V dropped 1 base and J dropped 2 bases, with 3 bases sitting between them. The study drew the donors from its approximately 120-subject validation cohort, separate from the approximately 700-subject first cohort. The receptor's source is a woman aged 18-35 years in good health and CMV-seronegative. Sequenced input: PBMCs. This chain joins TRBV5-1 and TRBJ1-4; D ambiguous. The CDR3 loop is CASSLTTNEKLFF. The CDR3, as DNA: TGCGCCAGCAGCTTGACTACTAATGAAAAACTGTTTTTT.